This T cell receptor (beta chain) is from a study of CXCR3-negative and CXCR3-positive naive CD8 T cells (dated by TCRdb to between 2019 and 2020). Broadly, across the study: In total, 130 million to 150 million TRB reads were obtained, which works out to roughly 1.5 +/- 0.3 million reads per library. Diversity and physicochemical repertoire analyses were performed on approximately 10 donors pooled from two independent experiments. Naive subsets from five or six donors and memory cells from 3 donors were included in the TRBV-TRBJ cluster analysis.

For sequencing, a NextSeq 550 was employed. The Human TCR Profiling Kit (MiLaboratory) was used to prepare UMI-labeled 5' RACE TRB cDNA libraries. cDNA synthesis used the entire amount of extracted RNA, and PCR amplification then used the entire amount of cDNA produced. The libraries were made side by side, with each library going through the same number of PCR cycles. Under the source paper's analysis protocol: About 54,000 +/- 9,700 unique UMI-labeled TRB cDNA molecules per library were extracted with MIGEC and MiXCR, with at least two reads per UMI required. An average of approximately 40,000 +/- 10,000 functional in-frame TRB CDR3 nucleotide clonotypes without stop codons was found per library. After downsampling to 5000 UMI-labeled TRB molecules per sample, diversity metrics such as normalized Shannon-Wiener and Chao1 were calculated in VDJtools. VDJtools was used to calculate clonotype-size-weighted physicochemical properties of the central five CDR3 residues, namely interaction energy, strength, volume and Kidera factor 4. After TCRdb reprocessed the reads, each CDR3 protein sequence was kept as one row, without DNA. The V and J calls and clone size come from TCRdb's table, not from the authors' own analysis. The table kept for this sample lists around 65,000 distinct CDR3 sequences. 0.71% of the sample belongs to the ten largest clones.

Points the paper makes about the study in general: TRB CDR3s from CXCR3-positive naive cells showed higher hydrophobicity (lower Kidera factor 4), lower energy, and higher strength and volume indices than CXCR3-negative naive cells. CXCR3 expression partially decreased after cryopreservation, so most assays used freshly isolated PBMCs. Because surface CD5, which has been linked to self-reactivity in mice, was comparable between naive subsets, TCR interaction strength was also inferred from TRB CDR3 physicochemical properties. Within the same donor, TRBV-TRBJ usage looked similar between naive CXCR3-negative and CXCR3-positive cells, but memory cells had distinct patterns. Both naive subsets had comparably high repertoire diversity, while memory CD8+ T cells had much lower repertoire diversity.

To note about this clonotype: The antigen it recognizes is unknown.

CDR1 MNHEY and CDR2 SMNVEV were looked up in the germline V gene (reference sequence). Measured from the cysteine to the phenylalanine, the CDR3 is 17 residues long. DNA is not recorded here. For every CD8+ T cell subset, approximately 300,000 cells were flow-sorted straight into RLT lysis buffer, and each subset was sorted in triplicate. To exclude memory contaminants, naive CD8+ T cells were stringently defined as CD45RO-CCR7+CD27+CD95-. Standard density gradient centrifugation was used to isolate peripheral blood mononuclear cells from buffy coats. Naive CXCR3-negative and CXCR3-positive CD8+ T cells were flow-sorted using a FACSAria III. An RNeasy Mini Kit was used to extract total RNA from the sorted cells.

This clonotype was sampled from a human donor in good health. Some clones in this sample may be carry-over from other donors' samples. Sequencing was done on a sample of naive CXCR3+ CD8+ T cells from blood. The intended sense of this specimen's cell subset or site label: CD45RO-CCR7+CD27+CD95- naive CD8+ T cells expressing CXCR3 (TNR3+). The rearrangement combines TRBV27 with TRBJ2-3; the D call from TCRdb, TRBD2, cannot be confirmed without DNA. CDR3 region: CASSFIAGGRDTDTQYF.